The entry below gives a single TCR beta chain sequence along with its context. This clonotype has more than one count but fewer than ten. Its antigen is still unknown. No base qualities exist here, and no much larger clone lies one base off it. This sample's treatment or condition label indicates: in vitro stimulation with specific CMV peptide epitopes to enrich CMV-specific T cells. Relative to germline, V is missing 5 bases and J is missing 6 bases, with 7 bases of the junction outside any gene match. Taken from cysteine to phenylalanine, the CDR3 has 15 residues. CDR3 DNA is the only sequence kept; it has 45 bases, read in frame from the first base. Taken from the germline V gene (reference sequence), the CDR1 and CDR2 loops are SEHNR and FQNEAQ. Sequencing instrument: Illumina HiSeq 1500. The public reads were run again by TCRdb, first through fastp at Q25 and then through MiXCR, and only productive beta chains were kept. Each entry is one CDR3 protein sequence, shown with its most common DNA and genes. The table for this sample lists 600,000 to 700,000 distinct CDR3 sequences; 30% to 40% of them were counted only once. Of the sample, 15% to 20% falls within the top ten clones.

The sample is drawn from a study of T cell repertoires in cytomegalovirus infection (dated by TCRdb to the late 2010s). Study-wide context: Alongside well-studied HLA-B-restricted epitopes, the peptide stimulations were aimed at recently identified HLA-C-restricted CMV epitopes, whose presentation resists viral immunomodulation. Because public TCR beta signatures pointed to carriage of CMV infection together with the matching HLA type, the HLA type of each donor mattered for the analysis.

General study outcomes and caveats: Cumulative frequency of public TCR beta family members discriminated carriers of CMV infection plus the relevant HLA type in this cohort and an independent roughly 350-donor cohort. The ex vivo response was dominated by HLA-C-restricted CMV-specific TCR beta clonotypes, which also provided the single most frequent clonotype in two of eight donors.

The rearranged chain carries TRBV7-9 and TRBJ1-5; 10 bases in between match TRBD1. The input for sequencing was cultured PBMCs, taken from culture after CMV antigen stimulation. This TCR came from a human donor in good health (CMV status not recorded). Some clones in this sample may be carry-over from other donors' samples. The CDR3 is CASSKGQGEVQPQHF. Read as DNA, the sequence is TGTGCCAGCAGCAAAGGACAGGGGGAAGTTCAGCCCCAGCATTTT.